The 14 T cell receptor beta chains in this list originate from one sample, sequenced in a study of technical replicates of blood from a few donors. Sequencing used immunoSEQ multiplex PCR; TCRdb keeps in-frame clones, though not all of them. The data contain 70,000 to 85,000 clones, 80% to 95% of them singletons. The specimen was T cells isolated from PBMCs. These receptors were collected from a human donor in good health.

The gene calls are TRBV6-5 and TRBJ1-1; 7 bases line up with TRBD1. With V trimmed by 6 bases and J by 5 bases, 9 bases remained unmatched. Germline V gene lookup returns CDR1 MNHEY and CDR2 SVGAGI. This CDR3 is built from 14 residues. CDR3 sequence reads: CASRKGQKGTEAFF. The CDR3 DNA reads as TGTGCCAGCAGGAAGGGACAGAAGGGAACTGAAGCTTTCTTT.

V is TRBV4-1 and J is TRBJ1-1; 8 bases agree with TRBD1. V lost 3 bases to trimming and J lost 0 bases; unmatched junction nucleotides: 6. This CDR3 is 16 amino acids long. Germline V gene lookup returns CDR1 MGHRA and CDR2 YSYEKL. CDR3 nucleotides: TGCGCCAGCAGCCACCCACCCAGGGGGCTGAACACTGAAGCTTTCTTT. Translated: CASSHPPRGLNTEAFF.

The V gene is TRBV6-1, the J gene TRBJ1-5; 8 nucleotides line up with TRBD1. CDR3 length: 14 residues. V shed 6 bases and J 7 bases; nucleotides not matched to a gene: 8. CDR1 and CDR2 (germline): MNHNS, SASEGT. CDR3 DNA: TGTGCCAGCAGGGTGACAGGGGAGGAGCAGCCCCAGCATTTT. Translating it yields CASRVTGEEQPQHF.

This chain connects TRBV7-9 to TRBJ1-1, with TRBD1 matching 10 bases. Germline CDR1 and CDR2: SEHNR and FQNEAQ (reference sequence). After removal of 4 bases from V and 2 bases from J, the junction contained 7 bases not matched to a gene. CDR3 length: 16 amino acids. DNA for the CDR3: TGTGCCAGCAGCTCGTCCGGGACAGGGGTAAACACTGAAGCTTTCTTT. Protein: CASSSSGTGVNTEAFF.

This sequence joins TRBV6-1 and TRBJ1-3; 7 bases fit TRBD1. V shed 2 bases and J 2 bases; nucleotides not matched to a gene: 6. The CDR3 is 16 residues long. Germline CDR1 and CDR2: MNHNS and SASEGT. The CDR3 spells CASSESVTGPGNTIYF. CDR3 nucleotides: TGTGCCAGCAGTGAATCAGTGACAGGGCCTGGAAACACCATATATTTT.

This sequence joins TRBV30 and TRBJ1-3; maybe TRBD1 (5 bases). Germline loops: CDR1 GTSNPN, CDR2 SVGIG (reference sequence). The CDR3 consists of 14 residues. V was pared by 3 bases and J by 2 bases, with 11 bases between. The CDR3 bases are TGTGCCTGGAGACTGGGGGGGACTGGAAACACCATATATTTT. Its protein product is CAWRLGGTGNTIYF.

The chain couples TRBV29-1 to TRBJ1-5, with D possibly being TRBD1 (5 bases). V lost 0 bases and J 9 bases, leaving 12 bases between the germline ends. Germline assignment: CDR1 SQVTM and CDR2 ANQGSEA. The CDR3 extends over 13 amino acids. CDR3 bases: TGCAGCGTTGAAGAAACGGGACTTGGGCCCCAGCATTTT. It specifies CSVEETGLGPQHF.

This clone is a singleton in its sample. The genes are TRBV15 and TRBJ1-2; D is perhaps TRBD1 (5 bases). Trimming left V 2 bases short and J 7 bases short, with 17 bases between. The CDR3 runs 15 residues. The germline CDR1 and CDR2 sequences are LNHNV and YYDKDF (reference sequence). The CDR3 bases are TGTGCCACCAGCAGAAGCCGAAATCCGACAGTTGGCTACACCTTC. Amino acid sequence: CATSRSRNPTVGYTF. Full variable domain (missing parts from reference TRBV15 and TRBJ1-2): DAMVIQNPRYQVTQFGKPVTLSCSQTLNHNVMYWYQQKSSQAPKLLFHYYDKDFNNEADTPDNFQSRRPNTSFCFLDIRSPGLGDTAMYLCATSRSRNPTVGYTFGSGTRLTVV.

The rearrangement joins TRBV18 to TRBJ2-7, with 8 bases aligning to TRBD2. Trimming removed 3 bases from V and 0 bases from J; junction bases left unmatched: 1. Germline CDR1 reads KGHSH; CDR2 reads LQKENI. The CDR3 is made up of 14 amino acids. The CDR3 reads CASSPRGGSYEQYF. The CDR3 DNA sequence: TGTGCCAGCTCACCCCGGGGGGGCTCCTACGAGCAGTACTTC.

The rearrangement uses TRBV27 and TRBJ2-7, with a tentative D call TRBD2 (5 bases). V was trimmed by 2 bases and J by 6 bases, leaving 17 bases between them. The CDR3 extends over 15 amino acids. Germline V gene lookup returns CDR1 MNHEY and CDR2 SMNVEV (reference sequence). The CDR3 reads CASSLGVGVVSEQYF. CDR3 sequence (DNA): TGTGCCAGCAGTTTAGGGGTGGGAGTTGTGAGCGAGCAGTACTTC.

The chain couples TRBV27 to TRBJ1-2; 7 bases are shared with TRBD1. J lost 4 bases, V lost 5 bases, and 7 bases had no gene match. The CDR3 is 14 amino acids. Per the germline V gene, CDR1 is MNHEY and CDR2 is SMNVEV (reference sequence). The CDR3 loop reads CASSEIRDSYGYTF. The CDR3 nucleotides are TGTGCCAGCAGTGAGATCCGGGACAGCTATGGCTACACCTTC.

The chain joins TRBV9 to TRBJ2-1; no definite D call. This CDR3 spans 15 amino acids. In germline, CDR1 is SGDLS, CDR2 YYNGEE. V was shortened by 3 bases and J by 3 bases, with 13 bases between the two germline ends. CDR3 in amino acids: CASSATPASYNEQFF. The CDR3 coding sequence is TGTGCCAGCAGCGCGACTCCAGCTAGCTACAATGAGCAGTTCTTC.

This clone was recorded once. The chain carries TRBV5-6 and TRBJ1-1; D unclear. CDR1 SGHDT and CDR2 YYEEEE come from the germline V gene. The CDR3 extends over 13 amino acids. V dropped 2 bases and J dropped 1 base, with 6 bases sitting between them. CDR3 in DNA: TGTGCCAGCAGCTTAACACCGAACACTGAAGCTTTCTTT. It encodes CASSLTPNTEAFF.

V gene TRBV19 combines with J gene TRBJ2-1, with a possible D match to TRBD1 (6 bases). CDR1 and CDR2 from the germline V gene are LNHDA and SQIVND (reference sequence). This CDR3 has 11 residues. Trimming took off 8 bases at V and 10 bases at J, with 12 bases between the two ends. DNA for the CDR3: TGTGCCAGTGCCAGGGGAAACGAGCAGTTCTTC. Protein product: CASARGNEQFF.